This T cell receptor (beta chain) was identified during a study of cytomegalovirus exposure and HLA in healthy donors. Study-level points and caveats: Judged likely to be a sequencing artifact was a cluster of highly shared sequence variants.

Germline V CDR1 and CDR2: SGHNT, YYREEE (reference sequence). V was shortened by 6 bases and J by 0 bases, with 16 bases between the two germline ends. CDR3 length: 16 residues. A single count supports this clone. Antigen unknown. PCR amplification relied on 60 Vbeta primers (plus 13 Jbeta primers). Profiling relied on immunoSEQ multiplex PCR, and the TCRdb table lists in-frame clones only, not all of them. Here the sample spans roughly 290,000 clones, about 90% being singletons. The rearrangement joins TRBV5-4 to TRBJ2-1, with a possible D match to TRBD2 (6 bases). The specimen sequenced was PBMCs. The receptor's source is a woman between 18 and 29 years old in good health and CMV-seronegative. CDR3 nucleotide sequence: TGTGCCAGCACCAAAGACGCGGGGAGCTCCTACAATGAGCAGTTCTTC. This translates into CASTKDAGSSYNEQFF.